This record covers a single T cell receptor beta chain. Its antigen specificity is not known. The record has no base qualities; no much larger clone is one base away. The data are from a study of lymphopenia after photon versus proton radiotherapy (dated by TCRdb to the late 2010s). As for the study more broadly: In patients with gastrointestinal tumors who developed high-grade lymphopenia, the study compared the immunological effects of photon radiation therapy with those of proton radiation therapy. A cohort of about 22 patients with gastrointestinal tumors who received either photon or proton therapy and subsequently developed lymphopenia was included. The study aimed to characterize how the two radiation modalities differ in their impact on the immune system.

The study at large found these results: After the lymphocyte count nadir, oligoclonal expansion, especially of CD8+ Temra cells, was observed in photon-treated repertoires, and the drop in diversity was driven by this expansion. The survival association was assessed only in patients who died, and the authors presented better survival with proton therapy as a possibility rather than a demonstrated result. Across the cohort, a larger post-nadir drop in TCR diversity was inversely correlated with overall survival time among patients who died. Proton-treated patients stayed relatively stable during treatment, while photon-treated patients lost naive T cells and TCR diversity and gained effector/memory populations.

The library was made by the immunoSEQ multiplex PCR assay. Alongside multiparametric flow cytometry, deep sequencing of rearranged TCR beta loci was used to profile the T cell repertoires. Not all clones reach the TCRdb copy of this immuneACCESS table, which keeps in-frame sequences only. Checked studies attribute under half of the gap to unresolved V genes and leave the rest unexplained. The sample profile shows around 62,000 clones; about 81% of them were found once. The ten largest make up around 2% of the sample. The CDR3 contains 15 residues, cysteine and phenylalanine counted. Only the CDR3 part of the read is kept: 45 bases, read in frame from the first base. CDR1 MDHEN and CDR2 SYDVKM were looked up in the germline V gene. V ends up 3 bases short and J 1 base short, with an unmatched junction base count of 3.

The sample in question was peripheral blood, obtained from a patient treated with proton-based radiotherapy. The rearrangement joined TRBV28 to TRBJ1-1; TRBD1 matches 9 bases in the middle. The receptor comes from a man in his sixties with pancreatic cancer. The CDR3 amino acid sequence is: CASSFTGQGNTEAFF. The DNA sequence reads TGTGCCAGCAGTTTTACGGGACAGGGGAACACTGAAGCTTTCTTT.